This T cell receptor beta chain was retrieved from a study of human T cells and chemical hapten exposure. Sequencing started from total RNA isolated from unfractionated whole blood. This CDR3 spans 13 amino acids. The germline V gene has CDR1 LNHDA and CDR2 SQIVND (reference sequence). V shed 3 bases and J shed 2 bases, with 7 bases lying between them. The library attached unique molecular identifiers to individual cDNA molecules. TCRdb called the reads again in MiXCR, with one record for every CDR3 protein. The table includes roughly 120,000 distinct CDR3 sequences, over 7.5% detected once. Sequenced: whole blood. This chain joins TRBV19 and TRBJ1-2; D is uncertain. The receptor comes from a human donor in good health. Some clones in this sample may be carry-over from other donors' samples. The CDR3 is CASSIGGNYGYTF. The CDR3 bases are TGTGCCAGTAGTATCGGAGGGAACTATGGCTACACCTTC.